This T cell receptor (beta chain) came from a study of cytomegalovirus exposure and HLA in healthy donors. Regarding the study as a whole: For presence/absence analyses, sequencing depth was assumed to be roughly uniform across donors.

The PCR made use of 60 Vbeta and 13 Jbeta primers. The protocol was immunoSEQ multiplex PCR, while the TCRdb copy is restricted to in-frame clones and leaves out a portion. In the table there are about 170,000 clones, around two thirds of which are singletons. The CDR3 consists of 14 residues. Unmatched junction bases numbered 2, after V lost 4 bases and J lost 1 base. Germline V gives CDR1 MNHEY, CDR2 SMNVEV (reference sequence). Comments on this clone: Antigen unknown.

The rearrangement joins TRBV27 to TRBJ1-1; 8 nucleotides align to TRBD1. The source material was PBMCs. The TCR comes from a man in his forties in good health and CMV-seronegative. The CDR3 here is CASSWTGTNTEAFF. The CDR3 region has the DNA TGTGCCAGCAGTTGGACAGGGACGAACACTGAAGCTTTCTTT.